The 29 T cell receptor beta chains below come from one sample, sequenced in a study of cytomegalovirus exposure and HLA in healthy donors. Primers: 60 Vbeta forward and 13 Jbeta reverse. The table came from immunoSEQ multiplex PCR; TCRdb's copy has only in-frame clones and leaves some out. The sample lists more than 85,000 clones, 76% occurring once. Sequencing was carried out using PBMCs. The receptor set was obtained from a man aged 35 to 55 in good health and CMV-seropositive.

The V call is TRBV5-4, the J call TRBJ2-7; tentative D call: TRBD1 (5 bases). V lost 0 bases, J lost 1 base, and 11 bases lay in between. Per the germline V gene, CDR1 is SGHNT and CDR2 is YYREEE (reference sequence). The CDR3 sequence is 15 residues long. CDR3 residues: CASSLGGRESYEQYF. DNA of the CDR3: TGTGCCAGCAGCTTGGGGGGCAGGGAATCCTACGAGCAGTACTTC.

The chain links TRBV2 to TRBJ2-1; 11 nucleotides align to TRBD2. Losses at the gene ends were 7 bases for V and 6 bases for J; bases not matched to a gene: 20. Germline V gives CDR1 SNHLY, CDR2 FYNNEI. CDR3 size: 19 residues. The DNA of the CDR3 is TGTGCCAGCAAGCTTGCCCCCGGGGGGCTAGCGGGAGGAGTCAATGAGCAGTTCTTC. Translated, it gives CASKLAPGGLAGGVNEQFF.

This CDR3 reads CASSPRAGELFF. In DNA, the CDR3 is TGTGCCAGCAGTCCCAGGGCCGGGGAGCTGTTTTTT. The V and J genes are TRBV27 and TRBJ2-2; possible D gene TRBD1, 5 bases. The germline V gene has CDR1 MNHEY and CDR2 SMNVEV (reference sequence). The CDR3 covers 12 residues. The V end was cut by 5 bases, the J end by 6 bases, with 7 bases between.

The V gene is TRBV29-1, the J gene TRBJ2-7; 8 bases align to TRBD1. CDR1 is SQVTM and CDR2 is ANQGSEA in the germline V gene. CDR3 length: 12 amino acids. V gave up 4 bases and J gave up 5 bases; unmatched junction bases: 4. CDR3 coding DNA: TGCAGCGTTGGGCCACAGGGGGACGAGCAGTACTTC. It codes for CSVGPQGDEQYF.

The chain recombines TRBV28 with TRBJ2-5; no reliable D call. CDR3 length: 11 residues. Germline assignment: CDR1 MDHEN and CDR2 SYDVKM. V shed 7 bases and J shed 5 bases, with 8 bases lying between them. This chain's CDR3 is CASIQKETQYF. The CDR3 nucleotides are TGTGCCAGCATCCAGAAGGAGACCCAGTACTTC.

The CDR3 reads CASRSHQAPSYEQYF. CDR3 nucleotide sequence: TGTGCCAGCAGGTCCCACCAGGCCCCGTCCTACGAGCAGTACTTC. This chain uses TRBV7-8 with TRBJ2-7; no clear D. The CDR3 runs 15 residues. CDR1 is SGHVS and CDR2 is FQNEAQ in the germline V gene. The V and J ends lost 6 bases and 1 base respectively, with 16 bases between them.

This chain joins TRBV7-2 and TRBJ2-2; 7 bases fit TRBD2. The V gene's germline CDR1 is SGHTA and CDR2 FQGNSA. Unmatched junction bases numbered 6, after V lost 5 bases and J lost 0 bases. This CDR3 region has 16 residues. The CDR3, as DNA: TGTGCCAGCAGCACTCCAAGCGGGGCGAACACCGGGGAGCTGTTTTTT. This sequence encodes CASSTPSGANTGELFF.

The chain recombines TRBV5-5 with TRBJ1-1; D remains unclear. CDR1 is SGHKS and CDR2 is YYEKEE in the germline V gene (reference sequence). The V and J ends lost 2 bases and 4 bases respectively, with 9 bases between them. This CDR3 region has 13 residues. Here the CDR3 DNA reads TGTGCCAGCAGCTTATACTCAACCACTGAAGCTTTCTTT. Residues: CASSLYSTTEAFF.

This clone was detected only a few times. This rearrangement joins TRBV28 to TRBJ2-4; 7 bases map to TRBD1. This CDR3 comprises 14 residues. Germline values: CDR1 MDHEN, CDR2 SYDVKM. V dropped 7 bases and J dropped 6; count of bases not matched to a gene: 9. The CDR3 sequence: CASMKGGIRNIQYF. The CDR3, as DNA: TGTGCCAGCATGAAAGGGGGCATACGAAACATTCAGTACTTC.

The J gene is TRBJ2-7, the V gene TRBV18, with TRBD1 matching 9 bases. There are 15 residues in the CDR3. V shed 5 bases and J 0 bases; nucleotides not matched to a gene: 5. Germline V gene data show CDR1 as KGHSH and CDR2 as LQKENI. The DNA of the CDR3 is TGTGCCAGCTCAACCGGGACAGGGCTCTCCTACGAGCAGTACTTC. Translation: CASSTGTGLSYEQYF.

The gene calls are TRBV6-6 and TRBJ2-1; 9 bases are a match to TRBD1. The V and J ends lost 7 bases and 5 bases, in that order; junction bases with no gene match: 12. The CDR3 covers 16 residues. Germline values: CDR1 MNHNY, CDR2 SVGAGI (reference sequence). The CDR3 spells CASIRTRDRAHNEQFF. The CDR3 nucleotides are TGTGCCAGCATTCGGACACGGGACAGGGCCCACAATGAGCAGTTCTTC.

The rearrangement uses TRBV30 and TRBJ2-7; TRBD1 is a possible D gene (5 bases). The CDR3 loop spans 16 amino acids. Trimming shortened V by 1 base and J by 1 base, and 17 bases separated the two germline ends. The germline gives CDR1 GTSNPN, CDR2 SVGIG (reference sequence). CDR3 DNA: TGTGCCTGGAGTGGGATAAAGGGGCGCGGTTCCTACGAGCAGTACTTC. Its protein product is CAWSGIKGRGSYEQYF.

The gene calls are TRBV5-6 and TRBJ2-7; TRBD1 is a possible D gene (5 bases). The germline CDR1 and CDR2 sequences are SGHDT and YYEEEE. The CDR3 runs 16 residues. The V and J ends lost 2 bases and 0 bases respectively, with 15 bases between them. The CDR3: CASSLSRAGSSYEQYF. The CDR3 DNA follows: TGTGCCAGCAGCTTAAGCCGGGCAGGGTCCTCCTACGAGCAGTACTTC.

This clone was seen once. The V and J genes are TRBV5-4 and TRBJ2-7, with 7 bases lining up with TRBD2. In germline, CDR1 is SGHNT, CDR2 YYREEE (reference sequence). The ends lost 0 bases at V and 5 bases at J; junction bases unmatched: 11. CDR3 length: 16 amino acids. The CDR3 DNA reads TGTGCCAGCAGCTTGGTTGGGGGAGGGCCGATAAACGAGCAGTACTTC. This encodes CASSLVGGGPINEQYF.

Notes on this clone: The junction does not match germline at one end; this may be a read error. The chain links TRBV28 to TRBJ2-4, with D possibly matching TRBD2 (6 bases). Per the germline V gene, CDR1 is MDHEN and CDR2 is SYDVKM. This CDR3 spans 17 amino acids. The CDR3 spells CASSFVRGNMAKNSQYF. DNA for the CDR3: TGTGCCAGCAGTTTTGTCCGGGGGAACATGGCCAAAAACAGTCAGTACTTC.

V gene TRBV15 combines with J gene TRBJ2-2; 7 nucleotides line up with TRBD2. Per the germline V gene, CDR1 is LNHNV and CDR2 is YYDKDF (reference sequence). The CDR3 has 17 amino acids. V lost 0 bases and J lost 4; bases outside the gene matches: 8. This chain's CDR3 is CATSRDILREGTGELFF. CDR3 DNA sequence: TGTGCCACCAGCAGAGATATACTCAGGGAGGGCACCGGGGAGCTGTTTTTT.

The chain combines TRBV9 with TRBJ2-2; TRBD1 aligns across 12 bases. There are 18 residues in the CDR3. The germline V gene has CDR1 SGDLS and CDR2 YYNGEE. The junction had 10 bases not matched to a gene; V was cut back by 3 bases and J by 4 bases. CDR3 region: CASSDLGTGGEGTGELFF. The CDR3 DNA sequence: TGTGCCAGCAGCGATCTTGGGACAGGGGGCGAGGGCACCGGGGAGCTGTTTTTT.

The rearrangement joins TRBV5-6 to TRBJ1-4; D is ambiguous. Germline V gene data show CDR1 as SGHDT and CDR2 as YYEEEE. CDR3 length equals 13 residues. V lost 1 base to trimming and J lost 5 bases, with 6 bases between them. The CDR3 loop is CASSLQRNEKLFF. DNA of the CDR3: TGTGCCAGCAGCTTGCAACGGAATGAAAAACTGTTTTTT. The full variable domain, rest sourced from reference TRBV5-6 and TRBJ1-4, is DAGVTQSPTHLIKTRGQQVTLRCSPKSGHDTVSWYQQALGQGPQFIFQYYEEEERQRGNFPDRFSGHQFPNYSSELNVNALLLGDSALYLCASSLQRNEKLFFGSGTQLSVL.

V usage is TRBV28 and J usage is TRBJ1-2; tentatively, D is TRBD1 (6 bases). There are 14 residues in the CDR3. Trimming cost V 5 bases and J 1 base, with 11 bases left between them. CDR1 and CDR2 (germline): MDHEN, SYDVKM. The CDR3 region has the DNA TGTGCCAGCAGTCCGAGGGGGTTTAACTATGGCTACACCTTC. Translating gives CASSPRGFNYGYTF.

The chain carries TRBV14 and TRBJ1-1, with 7 bases lining up with TRBD1. Germline V gene sequence: CDR1 SGHDN, CDR2 FVKESK. There are 15 residues in the CDR3. Trimming cost V 0 bases and J 4 bases; bases outside gene matches: 5. As DNA, the CDR3 is TGTGCCAGCAGCCAAGATTTATGGGACAGCACTGAAGCTTTCTTT. Protein product: CASSQDLWDSTEAFF.

This clone turned up a few times. This chain joins TRBV28 and TRBJ1-4; D is uncertain. V was clipped by 1 base and J by 0 bases, with 9 bases between them. Per germline, CDR1 MDHEN and CDR2 SYDVKM. This CDR3 is 16 amino acids long. The CDR3 is CASSLYSGATNEKLFF. The CDR3 DNA reads TGTGCCAGCAGTTTATACAGCGGTGCAACTAATGAAAAACTGTTTTTT.

The gene calls are TRBV6-4 and TRBJ2-1, with a weak D call TRBD1 (5 bases). Trimming cost V 2 bases and J 0 bases, with 14 bases left between them. The V gene's germline CDR1 is MRHNA and CDR2 SNTAGT. The CDR3 is 17 amino acids. The CDR3 nucleotides read TGTGCCAGCAGTGACCAGGGCAGACTCTACTCCTACAATGAGCAGTTCTTC. Its protein product is CASSDQGRLYSYNEQFF.

The chain has TRBV10-3 and TRBJ2-3, with 10 bases lining up with TRBD2. The CDR3 totals 18 residues. Trimming took 3 bases from V and 2 from J; bases not matched to a gene: 11. CDR1 and CDR2 from the germline V gene are ENHRY and SYGVKD. The CDR3 loop reads CAISDRGLSGGVTDTQYF. The CDR3 bases are TGTGCCATCAGTGACAGGGGGCTAAGCGGGGGGGTCACAGATACGCAGTATTTT.

The chain has TRBV9 and TRBJ2-3, with D tentatively TRBD1 (6 bases). The CDR3 has 16 amino acids. Germline CDR1 SGDLS, CDR2 YYNGEE. V shed 4 bases and J shed 5 bases, with 20 bases lying between them. CDR3 sequence reads: CASSPRRTVERDTQYF. The CDR3 DNA follows: TGTGCCAGCAGCCCACGACGGACAGTTGAACGAGATACGCAGTATTTT.

The table lists this clone with a count of one. The V gene is TRBV11-2, the J gene TRBJ2-5; 13 bases are shared with TRBD2. CDR3 size: 16 residues. Germline CDR1 and CDR2: SGHAT and FQNNGV. V was pared by 4 bases and J by 4 bases, with 6 bases of the junction left unmatched. The CDR3: CASSSGLAGVRETQYF. In DNA form, the CDR3 reads TGTGCCAGCAGCTCCGGACTAGCGGGAGTCCGAGAGACCCAGTACTTC.

This chain joins TRBV27 and TRBJ1-1; 12 bases align to TRBD1. CDR1 and CDR2 from the germline V gene are MNHEY and SMNVEV (reference sequence). The CDR3 is 15 residues long. The junction had 6 bases not matched to a gene; V was cut back by 3 bases and J by 7 bases. In nucleotides, the CDR3 is TGTGCCAGCAGTTTCCGGGGACAGGGGGCGGATGAAGCTTTCTTT. The encoded protein is CASSFRGQGADEAFF.

The chain carries TRBV2 and TRBJ1-4; TRBD1 agrees at 8 bases. V dropped 8 bases and J dropped 3; count of bases not matched to a gene: 14. Germline assignment: CDR1 SNHLY and CDR2 FYNNEI. CDR3 length: 17 residues. The CDR3 loop is CASRGTGIFLPNEKLFF. The CDR3, as DNA: TGTGCCAGCCGAGGGACAGGTATCTTTTTGCCTAATGAAAAACTGTTTTTT.

The chain recombines TRBV19 with TRBJ1-2; D remains ambiguous. The CDR3 runs 15 residues. From germline, CDR1 is LNHDA and CDR2 SQIVND (reference sequence). Trimming left V 3 bases short and J 4 bases short, with 15 bases between. CDR3 amino acids: CASSIGGSRSYGYTF. The CDR3 DNA reads as TGTGCCAGTAGTATCGGAGGGAGTAGGAGCTATGGCTACACCTTC.

This clone came up once. The chain carries TRBV5-4 and TRBJ1-4; no clear D. The germline V and J ends were trimmed by 0 bases and 7 bases, with 10 bases remaining between them. Germline CDR1 reads SGHNT; CDR2 reads YYREEE (reference sequence). CDR3 length equals 14 residues. The CDR3 region is CASSLGGSSEKLFF. For the CDR3, the DNA is TGTGCCAGCAGCTTGGGAGGGTCCAGTGAAAAACTGTTTTTT. The variable domain in full, completed from reference TRBV5-4 and TRBJ1-4, reads ETGVTQSPTHLIKTRGQQVTLRCSSQSGHNTVSWYQQALGQGPQFIFQYYREEENGRGNFPPRFSGLQFPNYSSELNVNALELDDSALYLCASSLGGSSEKLFFGSGTQLSVL.